Shown below are 29 T cell receptor beta chains from a single sample sequenced in a study of blood T cell repertoires in COVID-19. Clones were read by immunoSEQ multiplex PCR, and TCRdb kept only the in-frame ones, dropping some. Of some 270,000 clones listed, about 91% were seen once; the top ten hold 2.8%. Material for sequencing was PBMCs or T cells enriched from blood (not recorded which). Every receptor here comes from a man aged 40-49 years who had been exposed to COVID-19.

The genes are TRBV5-1 and TRBJ2-1; D is unresolved. The V end lost 1 base, the J end lost 1 base, and 9 bases lay between the germline ends. The CDR3 has 15 amino acids. Germline CDR1 SGHRS, CDR2 YFSETQ. DNA of the CDR3: TGCGCCAGCAGCTTGAGCCAAATTTCCTACAATGAGCAGTTCTTC. It translates to CASSLSQISYNEQFF.

The J gene is TRBJ1-5, the V gene TRBV5-6, with D possibly matching TRBD1 (6 bases). Germline V gene lookup returns CDR1 SGHDT and CDR2 YYEEEE. Trimming stripped 1 base from V and 5 bases from J, with 13 bases between. This CDR3 is built from 15 residues. In DNA, the CDR3 is TGTGCCAGCAGCTTGACAGGGTTGGGGGATCAGCCCCAGCATTTT. Translating it yields CASSLTGLGDQPQHF.

The V call is TRBV7-6, the J call TRBJ1-5, with D perhaps matching TRBD1 (5 bases). This CDR3 is built from 17 residues. V dropped 4 bases and J dropped 2 bases, with 18 bases sitting between them. Germline V gives CDR1 SGHVS, CDR2 FNYEAQ. The CDR3 coding sequence is TGTGCCAGCAGCTCCGGGGGGTTGGGGGGTGGCAATCAGCCCCAGCATTTT. This encodes CASSSGGLGGGNQPQHF.

The rearrangement joins TRBV3-1 (or the pseudogene TRBV3-2) to TRBJ2-5, with unresolved D. From germline, CDR1 is LGHDT and CDR2 YNNKEL (reference sequence). This CDR3 has 14 residues. V was pared by 0 bases and J by 5 bases, with 10 bases between. The CDR3 protein is CASSQDVTNETQYF. As DNA, the CDR3 is TGTGCCAGCAGCCAAGATGTGACAAACGAGACCCAGTACTTC.

The chain recombines TRBV11-2 with TRBJ1-2; 7 bases line up with TRBD1. The CDR3 runs 15 residues. J gave up 0 bases and V 5 bases, and 6 bases lay outside the gene matches. The germline V gene encodes CDR1 SGHAT and CDR2 FQNNGV. This CDR3 reads CASSKGTASNYGYTF. CDR3 in DNA: TGTGCCAGCAGCAAAGGGACAGCTTCTAACTATGGCTACACCTTC.

This sequence joins TRBV19 and TRBJ1-1; TRBD1 aligns across 7 bases. The CDR3 covers 17 residues. The trim removed 1 base at V and 4 bases at J, leaving 12 bases unmatched. Germline-derived CDR1 and CDR2 are LNHDA and SQIVND (reference sequence). CDR3 region: CASSIGQGGIIRTEAFF. The CDR3 DNA is TGTGCCAGTAGTATAGGGCAGGGGGGAATTATACGCACTGAAGCTTTCTTT. Filled out from reference TRBV19 and TRBJ1-1, the complete variable domain reads DGGITQSPKYLFRKEGQNVTLSCEQNLNHDAMYWYRQDPGQGLRLIYYSQIVNDFQKGDIAEGYSVSREKKESFPLTVTSAQKNPTAFYLCASSIGQGGIIRTEAFFGQGTRLTVV.

In its sample, this clone was seen a few times. The same CDR3 also results from other DNA sequences found in this sample. The chain recombines TRBV7-9 with TRBJ2-3; D call uncertain. Germline CDR1 is SEHNR and CDR2 is FQNEAQ (reference sequence). The CDR3 loop spans 11 amino acids. V dropped 3 bases and J dropped 6 bases, with 4 bases sitting between them. CDR3 DNA: TGTGCCAGCAGCTTCTCCGATACGCAGTATTTT. Residues: CASSFSDTQYF. The whole variable domain, remainder taken from reference TRBV7-9 and TRBJ2-3, is DTGVSQNPRHKITKRGQNVTFRCDPISEHNRLYWYRQTLGQGPEFLTYFQNEAQLEKSRLLSDRFSAERPKGSFSTLEIQRTEQGDSAMYLCASSFSDTQYFGPGTRLTVL.

V usage is TRBV2 and J usage is TRBJ1-1; possibly TRBD1 for D (5 bases). The V gene lost 7 bases and the J gene lost 0 bases, with 12 bases spanning the gap. Per the germline V gene, CDR1 is SNHLY and CDR2 is FYNNEI. The CDR3 is 14 amino acids. The CDR3 reads CASNIRQLNTEAFF. The CDR3 nucleotides read TGTGCCAGCAATATCAGACAGTTGAACACTGAAGCTTTCTTT.

V usage is TRBV4-1 and J usage is TRBJ1-1; TRBD1 matches 7 bases. CDR3 length: 15 residues. The trim removed 5 bases at V and 1 base at J, leaving 7 bases unmatched. Germline CDR1 reads MGHRA; CDR2 reads YSYEKL. The CDR3 is CASSSRQGSNTEAFF. The CDR3 coding sequence is TGCGCCAGCAGCTCTCGACAGGGATCGAACACTGAAGCTTTCTTT.

V and J are TRBV2 and TRBJ1-1; TRBD1 matches 7 bases. The CDR3 is 13 residues long. Germline V CDR1 and CDR2: SNHLY, FYNNEI. V dropped 8 bases and J dropped 5; count of bases not matched to a gene: 8. The CDR3, as DNA: TGTGCCAGCCAGACAGGGTTGGGTACTGAAGCTTTCTTT. Its translation is CASQTGLGTEAFF.

In its sample, this clone was seen once. This chain links TRBV29-1 with TRBJ2-5, with TRBD2 matching 7 bases. V gave up 3 bases and J gave up 2 bases; unmatched junction bases: 6. The CDR3 is made up of 14 amino acids. Germline V gene data show CDR1 as SQVTM and CDR2 as ANQGSEA. CDR3 sequence (DNA): TGCAGCGTTGATCATGGGACTATTCAAGAGACCCAGTACTTC. It codes for CSVDHGTIQETQYF.

This rearrangement joins TRBV5-1 to TRBJ2-2, with 8 bases fitting TRBD2. Germline CDR1 and CDR2: SGHRS and YFSETQ. There are 14 residues in the CDR3. Germline trimming cut 6 bases from V and 7 bases from J; bases unmatched to any gene: 8. The DNA for the CDR3 is TGCGCCAGCAACCCCCAAGCGGGAGACGGGGAGCTGTTTTTT. It encodes CASNPQAGDGELFF.

The V and J genes are TRBV5-4 and TRBJ2-1, with D perhaps TRBD1 (7 bases). The germline V gene encodes CDR1 SGHNT and CDR2 YYREEE (reference sequence). Deletions cut 0 bases from V and 7 bases from J, with 14 bases between. This CDR3 spans 15 amino acids. The CDR3 nucleotides are TGTGCCAGCAGCTTGGCAGGGGGAGGAGTGAATGAGCAGTTCTTC. Translating it yields CASSLAGGGVNEQFF.

The chain employs TRBV18 and TRBJ1-5, with D maybe TRBD1 (5 bases). Germline CDR1 is KGHSH and CDR2 is LQKENI. V lost 6 bases and J 5 bases, leaving 23 bases between the germline ends. The CDR3 has 17 amino acids. As DNA, the CDR3 is TGTGCCAGCTCGCCAAGAAACTTAAGGGGAGGGCATCAGCCCCAGCATTTT. Amino acids: CASSPRNLRGGHQPQHF. The entire variable domain, with the rest obtained from reference TRBV18 and TRBJ1-5, is as follows: NAGVMQNPRHLVRRRGQEARLRCSPMKGHSHVYWYRQLPEEGLKFMVYLQKENIIDESGMPKERFSAEFPKEGPSILRIQQVVRGDSAAYFCASSPRNLRGGHQPQHFGDGTRLSIL.

The chain joins TRBV21-1 to TRBJ2-1; no check of the table's D call, TRBD2, against the DNA was made. TRBV21-1 is labeled a pseudogene. The CDR3 is 12 residues long. This chain's CDR3 is CASGSLGNEQFF. Written as DNA, the CDR3 is TGTGCCAGCGGATCACTAGGCAATGAGCAGTTCTTC.

The genes are TRBV7-2 and TRBJ1-2; D gene unclear. Per germline, CDR1 SGHTA and CDR2 FQGNSA. V lost 7 bases and J 6 bases, leaving 18 bases between the germline ends. This CDR3 comprises 14 residues. CDR3 bases: TGTGCCAGCACCAGCGGTGCAGGAAGCAATGGCTACACCTTC. Its translation: CASTSGAGSNGYTF.

The rearrangement joins TRBV19 to TRBJ2-1; 9 bases fit TRBD1. CDR3 length equals 16 residues. Germline assignment: CDR1 LNHDA and CDR2 SQIVND (reference sequence). V lost 3 bases, J lost 7 bases, and 10 bases stayed unmatched. CDR3 sequence (DNA): TGTGCCAGTAGTATTCTGCCGGGACAGGGCTTTAATGAGCAGTTCTTC. Translation: CASSILPGQGFNEQFF.

The CDR3 DNA is TGTGCCAGCAGCTTAGGGCCCACCGGGGAGCTGTTTTTT. Protein sequence: CASSLGPTGELFF. The V and J genes are TRBV7-2 and TRBJ2-2; no clear D gene. CDR1 is SGHTA and CDR2 is FQGNSA in the germline V gene. The CDR3 spans 13 residues. Trimming removed 1 base from V and 4 bases from J, with 4 bases in between.

This chain joins TRBV2 and TRBJ1-2; no firm D call. Germline V gives CDR1 SNHLY, CDR2 FYNNEI. The length of the CDR3 is 13 residues. Trimming pared 8 bases from V and 3 bases from J, leaving 13 bases between. The CDR3 reads CASHLYRDYGYTF. The CDR3 nucleotides are TGTGCCAGCCACCTTTACCGAGACTATGGCTACACCTTC.

This clone was detected only once. The chain has TRBV5-4 and TRBJ2-6; D is possibly TRBD2 (6 bases). V lost 4 bases, J lost 0 bases, and 14 bases lay in between. CDR1 is SGHNT, CDR2 YYREEE, per germline (reference sequence). The CDR3 sequence is 17 residues long. The CDR3 coding sequence is TGTGCCAGCAGCGCCCCCGGGAGCCGCTCTGGGGCCAACGTCCTGACTTTC. Its protein is CASSAPGSRSGANVLTF.

The chain has TRBV11-2 and TRBJ1-1; 7 nucleotides align to TRBD1. Germline CDR1 SGHAT, CDR2 FQNNGV. V lost 5 bases, J lost 0 bases, and 6 bases stayed unmatched. This CDR3 is built from 15 residues. The CDR3 sequence: CASSPQGQLNTEAFF. For the CDR3, the DNA is TGTGCCAGCAGCCCCCAGGGACAGTTGAACACTGAAGCTTTCTTT.

The gene calls are TRBV5-1 and TRBJ2-1, with 9 bases fitting TRBD2. V lost 4 bases to trimming and J lost 2 bases; unmatched junction nucleotides: 13. Germline-derived CDR1 and CDR2 are SGHRS and YFSETQ. This CDR3 region has 18 residues. DNA of the CDR3: TGCGCCAGCAGCCTACTACTTTCTAGCGGGGCCACCTACAATGAGCAGTTCTTC. Translation: CASSLLLSSGATYNEQFF. Using reference TRBV5-1 and TRBJ2-1 for the parts outside the CDR3, the full variable domain is KAGVTQTPRYLIKTRGQQVTLSCSPISGHRSVSWYQQTPGQGLQFLFEYFSETQRNKGNFPGRFSGRQFSNSRSEMNVSTLELGDSALYLCASSLLLSSGATYNEQFFGPGTRLTVL.

This clone has a single count. This sequence joins TRBV19 and TRBJ2-5; possible D gene TRBD1, 5 bases. Deletions cut 6 bases from V and 5 bases from J, with 13 bases between. The CDR3 covers 13 residues. Germline V gene lookup returns CDR1 LNHDA and CDR2 SQIVND (reference sequence). CDR3 DNA: TGTGCCAGTAGGGGGCTATCAGTGGAGACCCAGTACTTC. It codes for CASRGLSVETQYF.

The chain is built from TRBV9 and TRBJ1-2; 7 bases agree with TRBD1. CDR1 SGDLS and CDR2 YYNGEE come from the germline V gene. The CDR3 extends over 15 amino acids. The V segment lost 4 bases and the J segment 0 bases; nucleotides outside the gene matches: 6. CDR3 sequence (DNA): TGTGCCAGCAGCTACGCGACAGGGCCTAACTATGGCTACACCTTC. This sequence encodes CASSYATGPNYGYTF.

The chain employs TRBV5-4 and TRBJ2-3; TRBD2 matches 8 bases. Germline V gives CDR1 SGHNT, CDR2 YYREEE (reference sequence). The trim removed 0 bases at V and 3 bases at J, leaving 9 bases unmatched. The CDR3 runs to 17 residues. CDR3 DNA: TGTGCCAGCAGCTTGGGCCATGGCGGGGGGCGGACAGATACGCAGTATTTT. Translated, it gives CASSLGHGGGRTDTQYF.

The genes are TRBV14 and TRBJ2-5; no definite D call. The germline V gene encodes CDR1 SGHDN and CDR2 FVKESK. The CDR3 sequence is 12 residues long. V was cut by 4 bases and J by 5 bases, with 8 bases left in between. Here the CDR3 reads CASSPPGETQYF. In DNA form, the CDR3 reads TGTGCCAGCAGCCCACCCGGGGAGACCCAGTACTTC.

The rearrangement uses TRBV11-3 and TRBJ2-2, with D perhaps TRBD2 (5 bases). The CDR3 runs to 14 residues. The V gene lost 0 bases and the J gene lost 3 bases, with 5 bases spanning the gap. Per germline, CDR1 SGHNT and CDR2 YENEEA. CDR3 DNA: TGTGCCAGCAGCTTAGAGGACTACACCGGGGAGCTGTTTTTT. Its translation is CASSLEDYTGELFF.

V is TRBV21-1 and J is TRBJ1-1. TRBV21-1 is a listed pseudogene. The CDR3 contains 16 residues. This chain's CDR3 is CASIGTESSLNTEAFF. The CDR3 nucleotides are TGTGCCAGCATCGGGACTGAATCATCCTTGAACACTGAAGCTTTCTTT.

J is TRBJ2-7 and V is TRBV27, with 8 bases lining up with TRBD1. J gave up 2 bases and V 5 bases, and 8 bases lay outside the gene matches. Germline V gives CDR1 MNHEY, CDR2 SMNVEV (reference sequence). There are 15 residues in the CDR3. The CDR3 region is CASSPWTGTTYEQYF. CDR3 in DNA: TGTGCCAGCAGTCCCTGGACAGGGACGACCTACGAGCAGTACTTC.